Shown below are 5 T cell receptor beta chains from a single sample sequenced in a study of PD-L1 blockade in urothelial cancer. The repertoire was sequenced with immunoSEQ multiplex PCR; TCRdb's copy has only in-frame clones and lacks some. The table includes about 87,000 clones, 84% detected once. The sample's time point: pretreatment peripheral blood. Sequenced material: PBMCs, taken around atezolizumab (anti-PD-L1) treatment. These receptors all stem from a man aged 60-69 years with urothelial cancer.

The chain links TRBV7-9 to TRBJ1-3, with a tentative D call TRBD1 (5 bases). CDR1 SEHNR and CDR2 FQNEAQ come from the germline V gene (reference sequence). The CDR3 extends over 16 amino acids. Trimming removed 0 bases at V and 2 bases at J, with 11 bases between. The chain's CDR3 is CASSLAIGHTGNTIYF. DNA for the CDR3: TGTGCCAGCAGCTTAGCCATAGGACACACTGGAAACACCATATATTTT.

As DNA, the CDR3 is TGTGCCAGCAGTTACACAGGGGGGACAGGGGTCTACGAGCAGTACTTC. It specifies CASSYTGGTGVYEQYF. The chain carries TRBV6-5 and TRBJ2-7, with 10 nucleotides matching TRBD1. Germline-derived CDR1 and CDR2 are MNHEY and SVGAGI. Trimming removed 2 bases from V and 3 bases from J; junction bases left unmatched: 7. This CDR3 is built from 16 residues.

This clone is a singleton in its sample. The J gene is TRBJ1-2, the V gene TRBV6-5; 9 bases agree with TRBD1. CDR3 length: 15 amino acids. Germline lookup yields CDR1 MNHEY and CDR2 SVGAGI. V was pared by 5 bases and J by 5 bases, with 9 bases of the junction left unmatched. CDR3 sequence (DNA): TGTGCCAGCAGTACAACCGGGACAGGGCCGTATGGCTACACCTTC. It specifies CASSTTGTGPYGYTF.

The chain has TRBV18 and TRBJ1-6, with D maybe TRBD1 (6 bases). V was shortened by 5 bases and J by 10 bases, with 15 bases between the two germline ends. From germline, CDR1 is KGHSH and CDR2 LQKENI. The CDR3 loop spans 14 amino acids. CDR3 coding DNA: TGTGCCAGCTCAGAGTCTACAGGGAACTCACCCCTCCACTTT. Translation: CASSESTGNSPLHF.

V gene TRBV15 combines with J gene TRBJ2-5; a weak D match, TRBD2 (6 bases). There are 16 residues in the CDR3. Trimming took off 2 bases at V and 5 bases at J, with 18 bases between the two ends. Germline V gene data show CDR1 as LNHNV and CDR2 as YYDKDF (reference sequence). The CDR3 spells CATSRSGDSSSETQYF. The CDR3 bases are TGTGCCACCAGCAGATCCGGGGACTCCTCCTCGGAGACCCAGTACTTC.